This TCR beta chain was identified in a study of T cells in localized non-small cell lung cancer. Study-level findings and limits: T cell clonality was highest in uninvolved adjacent lung, above tumor. Adjacent lung tissue had a median approximately 61 of the top 100 clones found in the tumor.

This clone was recorded a few times. Antigen unknown. The protocol was immunoSEQ multiplex PCR, while the TCRdb copy is restricted to in-frame clones and leaves out a portion. The profile shows about 2,000 clones, roughly 20% of them singletons. The CDR3 length is 15 residues. Trimming cost V 5 bases and J 2 bases, with 15 bases left between them. Germline lookup yields CDR1 MNHGY and CDR2 SAAAGT. The chain couples TRBV6-8 to TRBJ1-1, with D perhaps matching TRBD1 (6 bases). The input for sequencing was lung tumor tissue, taken before any cancer treatment. The TCR originated in a male donor at least 60 years old with stage II lung adenocarcinoma. In DNA form, the CDR3 reads TGTGCCAGCAGTGATGGGCAGGGGCGTAACACTGAAGCTTTCTTT. Translation gives CASSDGQGRNTEAFF.